This TCR beta chain derives from a study of beta chain features in type 1 diabetes. Study-level points and caveats: TCRB CDR3s from Type 1 diabetes patients were moderately but significantly shorter in all four CD4+ subsets.

The authors reverse transcribed all of the isolated RNA, so sequencing captured expressed TCRB transcripts. TCRdb's copy holds only in-frame clones and misses some; the assay was immunoSEQ multiplex PCR. The data contain about 15,000 clones, about three quarters of them seen just once; the ten biggest clones take up about 2.5%. As to this clone: The antigen is not known.

A sort by CD45RO/CCR7/CD25/CD127/CD95/CD27 yielded CD4+ naive, central memory, regulatory and stem cell-like memory cells. Sequencing was carried out using Tregs from blood. This clonotype was obtained from a man aged 25 to 45 with type 1 diabetes.

The CDR3 coding sequence is TGTGCCAGCTCACCACCGTCAGGGGGCTACGAGCAGTACTTC. This sequence encodes CASSPPSGGYEQYF. The chain carries TRBV18 and TRBJ2-7; TRBD1 aligns across 7 bases. The CDR3 spans 14 residues. The V and J ends lost 0 bases and 3 bases, in that order; junction bases with no gene match: 2. Germline V gene data show CDR1 as KGHSH and CDR2 as LQKENI.